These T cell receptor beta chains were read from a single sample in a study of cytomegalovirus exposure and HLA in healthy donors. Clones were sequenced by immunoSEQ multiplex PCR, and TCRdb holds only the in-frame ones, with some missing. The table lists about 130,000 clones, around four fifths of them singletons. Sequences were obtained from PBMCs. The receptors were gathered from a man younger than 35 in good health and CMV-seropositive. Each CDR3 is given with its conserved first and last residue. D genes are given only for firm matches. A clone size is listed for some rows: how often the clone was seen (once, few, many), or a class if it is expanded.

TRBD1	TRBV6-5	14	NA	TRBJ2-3	CASRPNRGGNTQYF	TGTGCCAGCAGACCCAACAGGGGTGGAAATACGCAGTATTTT
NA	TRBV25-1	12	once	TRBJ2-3	CASRTGLDTQYF	TGTGCCAGCAGAACGGGGTTGGATACGCAGTATTTT
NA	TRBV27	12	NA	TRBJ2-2	CASSLAAGELFF	TGTGCCAGCAGTTTAGCGGCCGGGGAGCTGTTTTTT
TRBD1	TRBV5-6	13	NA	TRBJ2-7	CASSGQEPYEQYF	TGTGCCAGCAGCGGACAGGAACCCTACGAGCAGTACTTC
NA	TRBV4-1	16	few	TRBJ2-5	CASSQDSVSRGETQYF	TGCGCCAGCAGCCAAGATTCCGTGTCCCGGGGGGAGACCCAGTACTTC
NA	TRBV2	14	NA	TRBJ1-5	CASSRGAGNQPQHF	TGTGCCAGCAGTCGGGGGGCCGGCAATCAGCCCCAGCATTTT
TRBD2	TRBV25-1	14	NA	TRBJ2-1	CASSLAGVGNEQFF	TGTGCCAGCAGTCTAGCGGGGGTGGGAAATGAGCAGTTCTTC
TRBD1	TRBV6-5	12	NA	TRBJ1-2	CASGQGASGYTF	TGTGCCAGCGGGCAGGGGGCGTCCGGCTACACCTTC
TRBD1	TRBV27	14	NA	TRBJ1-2	CASSQTGTGWGYTF	TGTGCCAGCAGTCAAACTGGGACAGGGTGGGGCTACACCTTC
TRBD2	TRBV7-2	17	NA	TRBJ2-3	CASSPGLAGGFTDTQYF	TGTGCCAGCAGCCCCGGACTAGCGGGGGGATTTACAGATACGCAGTATTTT
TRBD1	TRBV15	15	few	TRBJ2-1	CATSLDRSSYNEQFF	TGTGCCACCAGCCTGGACAGGAGTTCCTACAATGAGCAGTTCTTC
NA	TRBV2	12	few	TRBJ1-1	CARRDTNTEAFF	TGTGCCAGAAGGGACACGAACACTGAAGCTTTCTTT
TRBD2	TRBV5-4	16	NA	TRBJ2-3	CASSFILAGATDTQYF	TGTGCCAGCAGCTTTATACTAGCGGGGGCCACAGATACGCAGTATTTT
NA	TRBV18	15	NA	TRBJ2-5	CASSPGAKPQETQYF	TGTGCCAGCTCACCCGGAGCGAAGCCCCAAGAGACCCAGTACTTC
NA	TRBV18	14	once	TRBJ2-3	CASSPIPGQDTQYF	TGTGCCAGCTCACCTATCCCAGGGCAGGATACGCAGTATTTT
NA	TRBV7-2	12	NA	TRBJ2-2	CASSLRVGELFF	TGTGCCAGCAGCCTCAGGGTGGGGGAGCTGTTTTTT
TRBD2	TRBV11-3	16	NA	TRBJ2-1	CASSPSGGGPRNEQFF	TGTGCCAGCAGCCCTAGCGGGGGTGGCCCCAGGAATGAGCAGTTCTTC
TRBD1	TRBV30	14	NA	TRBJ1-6	CAWRPTGGNSPLHF	TGTGCCTGGAGGCCAACAGGGGGAAATTCACCCCTCCACTTT
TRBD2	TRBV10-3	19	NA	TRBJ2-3	CAISESGASGGPSTDTQYF	TGTGCCATCAGTGAGTCGGGGGCTAGCGGGGGGCCCAGCACAGATACGCAGTATTTT
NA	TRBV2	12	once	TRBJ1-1	CASSESGGEAFF	TGTGCCAGCAGTGAAAGTGGAGGTGAAGCTTTCTTT
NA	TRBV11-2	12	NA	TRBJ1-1	CASSFAQGWAFF	TGTGCCAGCAGCTTTGCACAGGGTTGGGCTTTCTTT
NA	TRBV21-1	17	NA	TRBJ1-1	CASSKGQGARFPTEAFF	TGTGCCAGCAGCAAGGGACAGGGGGCGCGATTCCCGACTGAAGCTTTCTTT
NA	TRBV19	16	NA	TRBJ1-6	CASSIVDYRGSSPLHF	TGTGCCAGTAGTATAGTTGATTACAGAGGGAGTTCACCCCTCCACTTT
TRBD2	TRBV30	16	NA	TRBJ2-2	CAWSLLGSGVFRELFF	TGTGCCTGGAGTCTCCTGGGTAGCGGGGTCTTCAGGGAGCTGTTTTTT
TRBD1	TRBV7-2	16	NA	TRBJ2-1	CASKSRGTGGEDEQFF	TGTGCCAGCAAATCCCGGGGGACAGGGGGCGAGGATGAGCAGTTCTTC
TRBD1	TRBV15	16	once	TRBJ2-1	CATSRVVTGGYYEQFF	TGTGCCACCAGCAGAGTGGTAACAGGGGGCTACTATGAGCAGTTCTTC
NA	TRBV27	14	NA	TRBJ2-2	CASTSEGAIGELFF	TGTGCCAGCACTAGCGAGGGGGCAATCGGGGAGCTGTTTTTT
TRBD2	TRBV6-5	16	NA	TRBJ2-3	CASSSDSGGSTDTQYF	TGTGCCAGCAGTTCCGATAGCGGGGGTAGCACAGATACGCAGTATTTT
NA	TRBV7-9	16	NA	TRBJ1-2	CASSRGVGTGDAGYTF	TGTGCCAGCAGCCGGGGGGTTGGCACAGGCGACGCTGGCTACACCTTC
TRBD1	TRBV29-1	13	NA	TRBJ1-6	CSVGDRAGSPLHF	TGCAGCGTTGGGGACAGGGCCGGATCACCCCTCCACTTT
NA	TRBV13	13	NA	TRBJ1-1	CASSLGRGTEAFF	TGTGCCAGCAGCTTAGGGCGGGGCACTGAAGCTTTCTTT
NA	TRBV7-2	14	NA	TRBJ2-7	CASSLDRVAYEQYF	TGTGCCAGCAGCTTAGACCGGGTCGCCTACGAGCAGTACTTC
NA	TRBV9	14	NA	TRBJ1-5	CASSTGFSNQPQHF	TGTGCCAGCAGCACAGGGTTTAGCAATCAGCCCCAGCATTTT
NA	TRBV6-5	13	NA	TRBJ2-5	CASSYLGGETQYF	TGTGCCAGCAGTTACCTCGGGGGAGAGACCCAGTACTTC
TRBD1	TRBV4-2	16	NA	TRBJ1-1	CASSQAGTGKNTEAFF	TGTGCCAGCAGCCAGGCCGGGACAGGGAAAAACACTGAAGCTTTCTTT
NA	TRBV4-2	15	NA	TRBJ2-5	CASSQETGIQETQYF	TGTGCCAGCAGCCAAGAAACGGGAATCCAAGAGACCCAGTACTTC
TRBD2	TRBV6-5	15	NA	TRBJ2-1	CASSPAGGPGNEQFF	TGTGCCAGCAGTCCAGCGGGGGGGCCCGGGAATGAGCAGTTCTTC
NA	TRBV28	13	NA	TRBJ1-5	CASSTGLGQPQHF	TGTGCCAGCAGTACAGGGTTAGGGCAGCCCCAGCATTTT